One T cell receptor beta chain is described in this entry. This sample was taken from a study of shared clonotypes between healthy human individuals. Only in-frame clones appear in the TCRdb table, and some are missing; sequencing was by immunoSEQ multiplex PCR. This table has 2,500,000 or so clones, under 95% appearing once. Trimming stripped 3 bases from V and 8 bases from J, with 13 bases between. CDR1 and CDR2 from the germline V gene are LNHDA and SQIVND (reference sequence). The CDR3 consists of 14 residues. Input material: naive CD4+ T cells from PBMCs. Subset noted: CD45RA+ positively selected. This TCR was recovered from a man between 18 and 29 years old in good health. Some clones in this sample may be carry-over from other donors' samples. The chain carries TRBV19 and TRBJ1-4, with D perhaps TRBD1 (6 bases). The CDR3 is CASSIWGREEKLFF. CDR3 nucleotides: TGTGCCAGTAGTATTTGGGGGCGCGAGGAAAAACTGTTTTTT.